The 2 T cell receptor beta chains below come from one sample, sequenced in a study of OX40 agonist ivuxolimab in advanced cancers. Repertoires were generated with immunoSEQ multiplex PCR, while TCRdb's copy carries only in-frame clones and drops some. The sample has approximately 80,000 clones, 94% seen once. The specimen was CD4+ or CD8+ T cells sorted from blood, collected in a trial of the OX40 agonist ivuxolimab. The receptors originated from an adult with an advanced solid tumor such as melanoma, head and neck, liver or kidney cancer.

The CDR3 region has the DNA TGTGCCAGCAGCTTAGAGGGCCATTACGAGCAGTACTTC. It yields the protein CASSLEGHYEQYF. The genes are TRBV7-9 and TRBJ2-7; no firm D call. This CDR3 is built from 13 residues. The V gene's germline CDR1 is SEHNR and CDR2 FQNEAQ (reference sequence). V was pared by 1 base and J by 4 bases, with 8 bases between.

This clone was detected only once. This chain connects TRBV7-9 to TRBJ2-2, with TRBD2 as a possible D gene (5 bases). Per germline, CDR1 SEHNR and CDR2 FQNEAQ (reference sequence). Trimming removed 4 bases from V and 7 bases from J, with 13 bases in between. This CDR3 spans 14 amino acids. CDR3 DNA sequence: TGTGCCAGCAGCTCCCCAGAGGGAATCGGGGAGCTGTTTTTT. Encoded protein: CASSSPEGIGELFF.